The 27 T cell receptor beta chains in this list originate from one sample, sequenced in a study of blood T cells in healthy people across ages. Together with a sample-barcoded 5' primer, a J-beta primer mix was included in a second PCR lasting about 6 to 11 cycles. One entry per CDR3 protein, called by TCRdb with MiXCR from the 5' RACE reads. In the table there are 730,000 or so distinct CDR3 sequences, roughly 41% of which are singletons. Input material: blood. These receptors all stem from a woman aged 55-69 years in good health.

This clonotype was observed a handful of times. This chain uses TRBV15 with TRBJ1-1; D unclear. With 0 bases removed from V and 3 bases from J, the gap between germline ends came to 5 bases. There are 13 residues in the CDR3. CDR1 is LNHNV, CDR2 YYDKDF, per germline (reference sequence). In DNA form, the CDR3 reads TGTGCCACCAGCAGAGACTCGCACACTGAAGCTTTCTTT. Its protein is CATSRDSHTEAFF.

This clonotype was recorded many times. V is TRBV6-6 and J is TRBJ2-7; TRBD1 matches at 7 bases. This CDR3 has 15 residues. With V trimmed by 8 bases and J by 5 bases, 15 bases remained unmatched. Germline CDR1 reads MNHNY; CDR2 reads SVGAGI (reference sequence). CDR3 DNA: TGTGCCAGCGGACTCCAGGACAGGCTTCACCACGAGCAGTACTTC. It is translated as CASGLQDRLHHEQYF.

The CDR3 loop reads CASRAEEGTGDYGYTF. DNA of the CDR3: TGCGCCAGCAGAGCCGAGGAGGGTACTGGTGACTATGGCTACACCTTC. V usage is TRBV10-2 and J usage is TRBJ1-2; the D is unclear. The CDR3 spans 16 residues. Germline CDR1 WSHSY, CDR2 SAAADI. V was trimmed by 6 bases and J by 3 bases, leaving 20 bases between them.

This clonotype turned up a few times. The gene calls are TRBV5-6 and TRBJ2-7; 8 positions match TRBD2. The DNA end favors TRBJ2-5, so the J call may be wrong. This CDR3 has 14 amino acids. Germline V gene lookup returns CDR1 SGHDT and CDR2 YYEEEE. CDR3 DNA: TGTGCCAGCAGCGTACCGGGACTAGAAGAGACCCAGTACTTC. This gives the protein CASSVPGLEETQYF.

This sequence joins TRBV27 and TRBJ1-6, with TRBD1 matching over 7 bases. Per germline, CDR1 MNHEY and CDR2 SMNVEV (reference sequence). V was pared by 5 bases and J by 7 bases, with 8 bases of the junction left unmatched. This CDR3 is 15 amino acids long. The CDR3 nucleotides are TGTGCCAGCAGTCCTGAGACAGGGAGCAATTCACCCCTCCACTTT. Protein sequence: CASSPETGSNSPLHF.

This clonotype was picked up a small number of times. This chain links TRBV28 with TRBJ1-2, with 9 bases fitting TRBD1. Germline V gene sequence: CDR1 MDHEN, CDR2 SYDVKM. This CDR3 spans 15 amino acids. The ends lost 5 bases at V and 1 base at J; junction bases unmatched: 5. The CDR3 is CASSPSDRGNYGYTF. CDR3 DNA sequence: TGTGCCAGCAGTCCCTCGGACAGGGGTAACTATGGCTACACCTTC.

The rearrangement joins TRBV6-2 or TRBV6-3 to TRBJ1-6; the D gene is possibly TRBD1 (6 bases). Between the trimmed V and J ends, which lost 0 bases and 0 bases, there was a span of 15 bases. Germline V CDR1 and CDR2: MNHEY, SVGEGT. The CDR3 runs 19 residues. CDR3 sequence reads: CASSYSGNRASSYNSPLHF. DNA for the CDR3: TGTGCCAGCAGTTACTCGGGCAACAGGGCCAGCTCCTATAATTCACCCCTCCACTTT.

This clonotype turned up a few times. V is TRBV7-3 and J is TRBJ2-1; D is perhaps TRBD1 or TRBD2 (6 bases each). V lost 5 bases and J 0 bases, leaving 14 bases between the germline ends. CDR3 size: 16 residues. Germline CDR1 and CDR2: SGHTA and FQGTGA. The CDR3 DNA reads as TGTGCCAGCAGCCCAAGGGGGGCGGTCTCCTACAATGAGCAGTTCTTC. Translation: CASSPRGAVSYNEQFF.

The chain couples TRBV5-1 to TRBJ1-1; tentative D call: TRBD1 (5 bases). Germline CDR1 is SGHRS and CDR2 is YFSETQ. With 4 bases removed from V and 2 bases from J, the gap between germline ends came to 15 bases. The CDR3 totals 15 residues. The chain's CDR3 is CASSPRRGGNTEAFF. The CDR3 DNA reads TGCGCCAGCAGCCCCCGGAGGGGCGGAAACACTGAAGCTTTCTTT.

The V gene is TRBV28, the J gene TRBJ2-4; D possibly corresponds to TRBD1 (5 bases). The germline V gene encodes CDR1 MDHEN and CDR2 SYDVKM. Trimming removed 3 bases at V and 0 bases at J, with 21 bases between. The CDR3 runs 19 residues. The DNA for the CDR3 is TGTGCCAGCAGTTTCAATTTTGGATTAGGGGCTCTAGCCAAAAACATTCAGTACTTC. It codes for CASSFNFGLGALAKNIQYF. Looking up the rest from reference TRBV28 and TRBJ2-4 gives the full variable domain: DVKVTQSSRYLVKRTGEKVFLECVQDMDHENMFWYRQDPGLGLRLIYFSYDVKMKEKGDIPEGYSVSREKKERFSLILESASTNQTSMYLCASSFNFGLGALAKNIQYFGAGTRLSVL.

This clonotype was seen a few times. The V and J genes are TRBV5-5 and TRBJ1-4, with D perhaps matching TRBD1 (5 bases). Germline CDR1 reads SGHKS; CDR2 reads YYEKEE (reference sequence). Trimming took 3 bases from V and 3 from J, leaving 9 bases between them. CDR3 length: 14 residues. The CDR3 nucleotides are TGTGCCAGCAGCTCTGGACACCCTAATGAAAAACTGTTTTTT. This codes for CASSSGHPNEKLFF.

This clonotype was counted a few times. This sequence joins TRBV27 and TRBJ2-7; D perhaps matches TRBD2 (6 bases). The CDR3 is made up of 18 amino acids. Deletions cut 2 bases from V and 2 bases from J, with 22 bases between. Germline V CDR1 and CDR2: MNHEY, SMNVEV (reference sequence). Here the CDR3 DNA reads TGTGCCAGCAGTTTACTCGGCGAAATTCGGGAGATTACCTACGAGCAGTACTTC. It specifies CASSLLGEIREITYEQYF.

This clonotype was counted between two and nine times. The V call is TRBV12-3 or TRBV12-4, the J call TRBJ2-7; no clear D gene. V gave up 4 bases and J gave up 4 bases, with 8 bases separating them. This CDR3 comprises 12 residues. The CDR3 protein is CASSSNKYEQYF. DNA of the CDR3: TGTGCCAGCAGTTCAAACAAATACGAGCAGTACTTC.

The chain employs TRBV5-6 and TRBJ1-1; 7 positions match TRBD1. The CDR3 loop spans 14 amino acids. The germline gives CDR1 SGHDT, CDR2 YYEEEE. After removal of 2 bases from V and 7 bases from J, the junction contained 8 bases not matched to a gene. CDR3 DNA sequence: TGTGCCAGCAGCTTTAACAGGGGTGCAAGTGAAGCTTTCTTT. Amino acids: CASSFNRGASEAFF.

In its sample, this clonotype was seen a few times. The V and J genes are TRBV6-2 or TRBV6-3 and TRBJ2-3; TRBD2 matches 9 bases. This CDR3 has 16 amino acids. CDR1 and CDR2 (germline): MNHEY, SVGEGT. V lost 2 bases, J lost 0 bases, and 3 bases stayed unmatched. The CDR3 loop reads CASSYGLAGSTDTQYF. Here the CDR3 DNA reads TGTGCCAGCAGTTACGGGCTAGCGGGAAGCACAGATACGCAGTATTTT.

This chain joins TRBV27 and TRBJ2-2, with 7 bases lining up with TRBD1. CDR1 MNHEY and CDR2 SMNVEV come from the germline V gene (reference sequence). This CDR3 has 16 amino acids. The V gene end was trimmed by 4 bases and the J gene end by 7 bases; junction bases not matched to a gene: 12. CDR3 region: CASSSPLGGTGGELFF. DNA for the CDR3: TGTGCCAGCAGTTCACCCCTAGGGGGCACGGGCGGGGAGCTGTTTTTT.

The gene calls are TRBV6-5 and TRBJ2-5, with TRBD2 identical over 9 bases. Germline CDR1 MNHEY, CDR2 SVGAGI. With V trimmed by 6 bases and J by 11 bases, 19 bases remained unmatched. The CDR3 is 16 residues long. The CDR3 sequence is CASSSIRLAVYNEQYF. CDR3 coding DNA: TGTGCCAGCAGCTCTATTCGACTAGCGGTTTACAATGAGCAGTACTTC.

Details on this clonotype: The conserved closing phenylalanine or tryptophan is absent in this CDR3, likely reflecting a read error. V gene TRBV5-1 combines with J gene TRBJ1-2; 9 bases are shared with TRBD1. This CDR3 contains 12 residues. Germline V lookup: CDR1 SGHRS, CDR2 YFSETQ. The V segment lost 4 bases and the J segment 8 bases; nucleotides outside the gene matches: 3. The CDR3: CASSVTGGGYTL. The CDR3, as DNA: TGCGCCAGCAGCGTGACAGGGGGAGGCTACACCTTA.

This clonotype has just a few counts. The rearrangement uses TRBV4-1 and TRBJ2-3; the match to TRBD1 covers 8 bases. Germline CDR1 reads MGHRA; CDR2 reads YSYEKL. The CDR3 is made up of 17 amino acids. V lost 0 bases, J lost 3 bases, and 8 bases stayed unmatched. CDR3 bases: TGCGCCAGCAGCCAAGATAGCAGGACAGGGAGGACAGATACGCAGTATTTT. Encoded protein: CASSQDSRTGRTDTQYF.

The rearrangement links TRBV19 to TRBJ1-4, with D uncertain. The germline V gene has CDR1 LNHDA and CDR2 SQIVND (reference sequence). Trimming left V 5 bases short and J 8 bases short, with 21 bases between. CDR3 length equals 16 residues. CDR3 protein: CASSYKVAGSGEKLFF. In nucleotides, the CDR3 is TGTGCCAGTAGTTATAAGGTGGCGGGAAGTGGAGAAAAACTGTTTTTT.

The chain has TRBV5-1 and TRBJ1-4, with no clear D. Trimming pared 4 bases from V and 0 bases from J, leaving 10 bases between. The CDR3 is made up of 15 amino acids. Germline V CDR1 and CDR2: SGHRS, YFSETQ. DNA for the CDR3: TGCGCCAGCAGCCTAGAGATAGCAACTAATGAAAAACTGTTTTTT. Translation gives CASSLEIATNEKLFF.

The chain links TRBV20-1 to TRBJ2-1; D may be TRBD2 (6 bases). Germline V CDR1 and CDR2: DFQATT, SNEGSKA (reference sequence). This CDR3 comprises 16 residues. Trimming shortened V by 0 bases and J by 6 bases, and 18 bases separated the two germline ends. In nucleotides, the CDR3 is TGCAGTGCTAGAGATCTCGGGACTCCGAAGGTCAATGAGCAGTTCTTC. Encoded protein: CSARDLGTPKVNEQFF.

CDR3 region: CASSGGLARQDEQYF. The CDR3 nucleotides are TGTGCCAGCAGTGGGGGACTAGCCCGTCAGGATGAGCAGTACTTC. The V call is TRBV6-1, the J call TRBJ2-1; 9 nucleotides line up with TRBD2. With the DNA end fitting TRBJ2-7 better, the J assignment may be wrong. The CDR3 is 15 amino acids. Germline-derived CDR1 and CDR2 are MNHNS and SASEGT.

The chain employs TRBV5-1 and TRBJ2-2; perhaps TRBD2 as D (7 bases). Germline-derived CDR1 and CDR2 are SGHRS and YFSETQ. Trimming shortened V by 1 base and J by 5 bases, and 18 bases separated the two germline ends. CDR3 length: 17 amino acids. CDR3 region: CASSLSVGGQGTGELFF. In DNA form, the CDR3 reads TGCGCCAGCAGCTTGAGTGTCGGGGGGCAAGGTACCGGGGAGCTGTTTTTT.

The V and J genes are TRBV29-1 and TRBJ1-2; the D gene is possibly TRBD1 (5 bases). CDR1 is SQVTM and CDR2 is ANQGSEA in the germline V gene. The CDR3 has 13 amino acids. V lost 4 bases and J 6 bases, leaving 15 bases between the germline ends. The CDR3 protein is CSVVLRQGDGYTF. DNA for the CDR3: TGCAGCGTTGTTTTAAGGCAGGGCGATGGCTACACCTTC.

V and J are TRBV12-3 or TRBV12-4 and TRBJ1-4; TRBD1 matches at 7 bases. This CDR3 region has 14 residues. V shed 3 bases and J 8 bases; nucleotides not matched to a gene: 6. CDR3 protein: CASSLRTGDEKLFF. The CDR3 DNA sequence: TGTGCCAGCAGTTTGAGAACAGGGGACGAAAAACTGTTTTTT.

The chain has TRBV14 and TRBJ1-1; D might be TRBD1 (6 bases). Germline V gene data show CDR1 as SGHDN and CDR2 as FVKESK. The CDR3 length is 16 residues. V lost 0 bases, J lost 6 bases, and 17 bases lay in between. CDR3 sequence reads: CASSQERGRLRAEAFF. The CDR3 nucleotides are TGTGCCAGCAGCCAAGAGAGGGGGAGACTTAGGGCTGAAGCTTTCTTT.